Listed below are T cell receptor beta chains from one sample, sequenced in a study of blood T cells in healthy people across ages. TCRdb reprocessed the 5' RACE reads with MiXCR, giving one entry per CDR3 protein. This sample carries around 800,000 distinct CDR3 sequences, around a quarter of them seen once, and the ten largest clones take 3%. In addition, the sample was reused for a study of T cells of mothers and their children.

The sequenced sample consisted of blood. These receptors came from a boy aged 5 to 17 in good health. Each CDR3 is given with its conserved first and last residue. D genes are given only for firm matches. The size field is filled for only some rows; it gives once, few, many or a size class.

j_gene | abundance | d_gene | v_gene | CDR3nt | CDR3aa
TRBJ1-1 | - | - | TRBV5-1 | TGCGCCAGCAGCCGGGGGGCAGGGGCTGTGAACACTGAAGCTTTCTTT | CASSRGAGAVNTEAFF
TRBJ2-7 | many | TRBD1 | TRBV20-1 | TGCAGTGCTAGAGATTACGGGACAGGGGGGGACTACGAGCAGTACTTC | CSARDYGTGGDYEQYF
TRBJ2-7 | - | TRBD1 | TRBV12-3/TRBV12-4 | TGTGCCAGCAGTCCCCCCGGCGCAGGGGGCGAGCAGTACTTC | CASSPPGAGGEQYF
TRBJ2-3 | - | TRBD1 | TRBV12-3/TRBV12-4 | TGTGCCAGCAGGCCGAACCGGGACAGAAGCACAGATACGCAGTATTTT | CASRPNRDRSTDTQYF
TRBJ1-4 | - | - | TRBV20-1 | TGCAGTGCGCTTGGGCGGGGATCTAATGAAAAACTGTTTTTT | CSALGRGSNEKLFF
TRBJ2-1 | few | - | TRBV19 | TGTGCCAGTAGTATTGAGGGTCTTAATCACAATGAGCAGTTCTTC | CASSIEGLNHNEQFF
TRBJ1-5 | - | - | TRBV5-1 | TGCGCCAGCAGCAAGGACGGAATAAGCAATCAGCCCCAGCATTTT | CASSKDGISNQPQHF
TRBJ2-5 | - | - | TRBV20-1 | TGCAGTGCCGGGCAGGTCCAAGAGACCCAGTACTTC | CSAGQVQETQYF
TRBJ2-2 | - | - | TRBV6-1 | TGTGCCAGCAGTGTTGTGTATAGCACCGGGGAGCTGTTTTTT | CASSVVYSTGELFF
TRBJ2-1 | - | TRBD2 | TRBV7-2 | TGTGCCAGCAGCATCGGGACTAGCGGGGGGGCTGCAGGATACAATGAGCAGTTCTTC | CASSIGTSGGAAGYNEQFF
TRBJ1-5 | few | - | TRBV5-1 | TGCGCCAGCAGCTTGGGACAGGAAAATCAGCCCCAGCATTTT | CASSLGQENQPQHF
TRBJ1-2 | few | TRBD1 | TRBV29-1 | TGCAGCGTTCAGACAGGGGGCTATGGCTACACCTTC | CSVQTGGYGYTF
TRBJ2-5 | - | - | TRBV25-1 | TGTGCCAGCAGAGCGAGGGACCGTATAGAGACCCAGTACTTC | CASRARDRIETQYF
TRBJ1-1 | few | - | TRBV5-1 | TGCGCCAGCAGCTTGGACATTATGAACACTGAAGCTTTCTTT | CASSLDIMNTEAFF
TRBJ1-6 | few | - | TRBV5-1 | TGCGCCAGCAGCTTGGTACTTAAGATTAGTTCACCCCTCCACTTT | CASSLVLKISSPLHF
TRBJ2-5 | few | - | TRBV6-6 | TGTGCCAGCACCAAGGGGGACCGGACCCAGTACTTC | CASTKGDRTQYF
TRBJ2-3 | few | TRBD2 | TRBV5-1 | TGCGCCAGCAGCCCCGGGACTAGCCCCACAGATACGCAGTATTTT | CASSPGTSPTDTQYF
TRBJ2-1 | few | TRBD2 | TRBV4-1 | TGCGCCAGCAGCCGCCTACGGGGGGGCGGCAATGAGCAGTTCTTC | CASSRLRGGGNEQFF
TRBJ2-5 | - | TRBD2 | TRBV2 | TGTGCCAGCAGATGGGGGACTAGCGTTGAGACCCAGTACTTC | CASRWGTSVETQYF
TRBJ2-7 | few | - | TRBV10-3 | TGTGCCATCAGATCGACAGGTAGAGAGATTGACTACGAGCAGTACTTC | CAIRSTGREIDYEQYF
TRBJ2-2 | few | TRBD2 | TRBV12-3/TRBV12-4 | TGTGCCAGCGGGACTTCTGGGACTAGCGGCTCCGGGGAGCTGTTTTTT | CASGTSGTSGSGELFF
TRBJ2-5 | many | TRBD2 | TRBV2 | TGTGCCAGCAGTGAAGATCCTAGCGGCGGGACCCAGTACTTC | CASSEDPSGGTQYF
TRBJ2-4 | many | - | TRBV28 | TGTGCCAGCAGCCAGCATGGGGAAAACATTCAGTACTTC | CASSQHGENIQYF
TRBJ2-5 | many | - | TRBV7-9 | TGTGCCAGCAGCTTATACCAAAAAGAGACCCAGTACTTC | CASSLYQKETQYF
TRBJ2-3 | few | TRBD2 | TRBV27 | TGTGCCAGCAGTTTCCGGCTGCGGCTAGCGGGGGGCACAGATACGCAGTATTTT | CASSFRLRLAGGTDTQYF
TRBJ1-4 | - | - | TRBV20-1 | TGCAGTGCTAAACACGGGGGGGATAATGAAAAACTGTTTTTT | CSAKHGGDNEKLFF
TRBJ1-2 | - | - | TRBV3-1 | TGTGCCAGCAGCCAAGAGGCAGGGGATGGCTACACCTTC | CASSQEAGDGYTF
TRBJ1-1 | - | - | TRBV25-1 | TGTGCCAGCAGTGAATCCAGCCCAGGGGAGACTGAAGCTTTCTTT | CASSESSPGETEAFF
TRBJ1-5 | - | - | TRBV5-5 | TGTGCCAGCAGCTTAGCAGGTGGGGCTCAGCCCCAGCATTTT | CASSLAGGAQPQHF
TRBJ1-2 | - | TRBD1 | TRBV12-3/TRBV12-4 | TGTGCCAGCAGCCCATCTGATGGGACAGGCCTCCCAGCTAACTATGGCTACACCTTC | CASSPSDGTGLPANYGYTF
TRBJ2-6 | once | - | TRBV4-2 | TGTGCCAGCAGCCAAGAAGATTCAGGGAGCGGGGCCAACGTCCTGACTTTC | CASSQEDSGSGANVLTF
TRBJ2-4 | few | - | TRBV11-2 | TGTGCCAGCAGCTTACGCCAACTTGGGGGTATTTCCAAAAACATTCAGTACTTC | CASSLRQLGGISKNIQYF
TRBJ2-5 | - | TRBD1 | TRBV20-1 | TGCAGTGCTAGAGCCGGGGACAGGGCGTATCAAGAGACCCAGTACTTC | CSARAGDRAYQETQYF
TRBJ2-5 | - | TRBD2 | TRBV4-1 | TGCGCCAGCAGCCTGCACCCCAGGACTAGCGGGGGGTCAGAGACCCAGTACTTC | CASSLHPRTSGGSETQYF
TRBJ2-7 | - | TRBD1 | TRBV5-5 | TGTGCCAGCAGCCCCGGGACAGGGGCCATATCCTACGAGCAGTACTTC | CASSPGTGAISYEQYF
TRBJ2-5 | - | TRBD2 | TRBV10-3 | TGTGCCATCAGGGATAGCGGGTCCGCCGGGGAGACCCAGTACTTC | CAIRDSGSAGETQYF
TRBJ2-5 | - | TRBD1 | TRBV6-5 | TGTGCCAGCAGTCGCACCACCGGGACAGGGCTTGAGACCCAGTACTTC | CASSRTTGTGLETQYF
TRBJ2-5 | - | TRBD1 | TRBV20-1 | TGCAGTGCTAGTTCGGACAGGGGGCTTCGAGAGACCCAGTACTTC | CSASSDRGLRETQYF
TRBJ2-7 | few | TRBD1 | TRBV5-1 | TGCGCCAGCAGCTTGGGTGGGACAGGTTTATACGAGCAGTACTTC | CASSLGGTGLYEQYF
TRBJ2-2 | few | TRBD2 | TRBV9 | TGTGCCAGCAGCAGAGGGACTAGTAAGGCCGGGGAGCTGTTTTTT | CASSRGTSKAGELFF
TRBJ1-5 | - | TRBD1 | TRBV29-1 | TGCAGCGTAAGGACAGGCTCTGGTCAGCCCCAGCATTTT | CSVRTGSGQPQHF
TRBJ2-5 | few | - | TRBV29-1 | TGCAGCGTTAATACTAACGGAGGGAAGTACCAAGAGACCCAGTACTTC | CSVNTNGGKYQETQYF
TRBJ2-5 | few | - | TRBV7-9 | TGTGCCAGCAGCGCCACTGAGGGGGGAGAGACCCAGTACTTC | CASSATEGGETQYF
TRBJ1-3 | - | - | TRBV20-1 | TGCAGTGCTAGGGCCAGGGTAGCCCCTGGAAACACCATATATTTT | CSARARVAPGNTIYF
TRBJ2-1 | - | - | TRBV3-1 | TGTGCCAGCCACTACGGAGGCGGTGAGCAGTTCTTC | CASHYGGGEQFF
TRBJ2-1 | few | TRBD2 | TRBV28 | TGTGCCAGCAGTTCCACTAGCGGGGGGATAAATGAGCAGTTCTTC | CASSSTSGGINEQFF
TRBJ2-5 | - | - | TRBV6-5 | TGTGCCAGCAGCTCGGACGGGGTGGAGACCCAGTACTTC | CASSSDGVETQYF
TRBJ2-2 | - | - | TRBV27 | TGTGCCAGCAGATCGTGGGGGGAGCTGTTTTTT | CASRSWGELFF
TRBJ2-6 | few | - | TRBV5-1 | TGCGCCAGCAGCTCGGGTGACTCTGGGGCCAACGTCCTGACTTTC | CASSSGDSGANVLTF
TRBJ2-7 | few | - | TRBV7-2 | TGTGCCAGCAGCATCAGGGGGAGGTCCGAGCAGTACTTC | CASSIRGRSEQYF